A selection of T cell receptor beta chains follows, all from one sample in a study of blood T cells in healthy people across ages. TCRdb used MiXCR to reprocess the 5' RACE reads, holding one entry per CDR3 protein. The repertoire holds more than 500,000 distinct CDR3 sequences, with about 29% as singletons. Separately, the same data were catalogued under a study of T cells of mothers and their children.

Sequenced input: blood. All receptors derive from a boy aged 2-15 years in good health. The CDR3 runs from the conserved cysteine through the conserved F or W. A D gene is named only where the DNA matches it firmly. Only some rows state a clone size, as once, few, many or a class for expanded clones.

d_call	v_call	j_call	clone_size	cdr3_nt	cdr3_aa
TRBD2	TRBV12-3/TRBV12-4	TRBJ2-1	few	TGTGCCAGCAGCGAGCGGGACTCGGCCAATGAGCAGTTCTTC	CASSERDSANEQFF
TRBD1	TRBV7-8	TRBJ1-6	few	TGTGCCAGCAGCCGGCCGGGACAGGGGAGTTCACCCCTCCACTTT	CASSRPGQGSSPLHF
NA	TRBV10-3	TRBJ1-2	NA	TGTGCCATCCAGGACAGCTATGGCTACACCTTC	CAIQDSYGYTF
NA	TRBV29-1	TRBJ2-7	few	TGCAGCGTTAAGGGGAGCAATAAGTCCTACGAGCAGTACTTC	CSVKGSNKSYEQYF
NA	TRBV7-9	TRBJ2-4	NA	TGTGCCAGCAGCCCGGAGGCGGTAGCCAAAAACATTCAGTACTTC	CASSPEAVAKNIQYF
NA	TRBV29-1	TRBJ2-5	few	TGCAACGCGGGGAAGGAAGAGACCCAGTACTTC	CNAGKEETQYF
NA	TRBV25-1	TRBJ1-2	NA	TGTGCCAGCAGTAATGCGGGGGCCCTCTATGGCTACACCTTC	CASSNAGALYGYTF
NA	TRBV7-2	TRBJ2-1	NA	TGTGCCAGCAGCATCACAGGGTTGGGTTCCTACAATGAGCAGTTCTTC	CASSITGLGSYNEQFF
NA	TRBV12-3/TRBV12-4	TRBJ1-2	few	TGTGCCAGCAGTCGGACAGAGGGCTATGGCTACACCTTC	CASSRTEGYGYTF
NA	TRBV4-3	TRBJ2-1	few	TGCGCCAGCAGCCATGAGGTGGCGGGGAACTACAATGAGCAGTTCTTC	CASSHEVAGNYNEQFF
TRBD2	TRBV7-2	TRBJ2-7	many	TGTGCCAGCAGCTTAGGACTAGCAGCGTACGAGCAGTACTTC	CASSLGLAAYEQYF
NA	TRBV12-3/TRBV12-4	TRBJ2-1	NA	TGTGCCAGCAGGGACTATCCCTCACTTGGGCAGTTCTTC	CASRDYPSLGQFF
TRBD1	TRBV4-2	TRBJ1-4	few	TGTGCCAGCAGCCAAGAGGGGGCAGGGGGGGTAAAACTGTTTTTT	CASSQEGAGGVKLFF